The rows below give T cell receptor beta chains drawn from one sample of a study of Ad26.COV2.S vaccination and SARS-CoV-2 variants. Clones were read by immunoSEQ multiplex PCR, and TCRdb kept only the in-frame ones, dropping some. Here the sample spans 380,000 or so clones, about 83% being singletons. This sample comprised peripheral blood, obtained in a trial of Ad26.COV2.S vaccine versus placebo. Every receptor here comes from a person aged 18 to 65 who received the Ad26.COV2.S COVID-19 vaccine or a placebo. Each CDR3 is given with its conserved first and last residue. The D gene is left open where the match is weak. Size is omitted from some rows. Given values are once, few, many or a class for expanded clones.

>.|TRBJ1-1|TRBV6-6|15|.
TGTGCCAGCAGGCCTCTACGAGGGACCAACACTGAAGCTTTCTTT
CASRPLRGTNTEAFF
>TRBD1|TRBJ1-6|TRBV25-1|16|.
TGTGCCAGCAGAGTTGACAGGGGCGGCTATAATTCACCCCTCCACTTT
CASRVDRGGYNSPLHF
>.|TRBJ1-6|TRBV28|13|.
TGTGCCAGCAGGGTCTTTCAAGGCTCACCCCTCCACTTT
CASRVFQGSPLHF
>.|TRBJ1-2|TRBV4-3|13|.
TGCGCCAGCAGCCAAGCGAGTAACTATGGCTACACCTTC
CASSQASNYGYTF
>.|TRBJ1-1|TRBV12-3/TRBV12-4|13|once
TGTGCCAGCAGTTTACCGGGGAACACTGAAGCTTTCTTT
CASSLPGNTEAFF
>.|TRBJ2-1|TRBV24-1|12|.
TGTGCCACCAGTGATTTGGCCAAAGAGCAGTTCTTC
CATSDLAKEQFF
>TRBD2|TRBJ2-7|TRBV27|16|once
TGTGCCAGCAGACCTGACCATCTGGGGGGGACCTACGAGCAGTACTTC
CASRPDHLGGTYEQYF
>.|TRBJ2-3|TRBV5-1|15|.
TGCGCCAGCAGCTTTGCCGACAGCCACCGGGATACGCAGTATTTT
CASSFADSHRDTQYF
>.|TRBJ1-4|TRBV5-1|14|.
TGCGCCAGCAGCTTGACAGGGTATGGTGAAAAACTGTTTTTT
CASSLTGYGEKLFF
>.|TRBJ1-2|TRBV19|15|.
TGTGCCAGTAGTATAGGCACACCTGCTAACTATGGCTACACCTTC
CASSIGTPANYGYTF
>.|TRBJ1-3|TRBV2|16|.
TGTGCCAGCAGTTTACAGGGCCCTCTCTCTGGAAACACCATATATTTT
CASSLQGPLSGNTIYF
>.|TRBJ2-2|TRBV24-1|11|few
TGTGCCACCAGTGAGCGGTCCAGGTTGTTTTTT
CATSERSRLFF
>.|TRBJ1-6|TRBV10-3|14|.
TGTGCCATCACTGCGACAGTACTTTCCTCACCCCTCCACTTT
CAITATVLSSPLHF
>.|TRBJ1-3|TRBV7-9|14|.
TGTGCCAGCAGCTATCCCGGCCTCGGAAACACCATATATTTT
CASSYPGLGNTIYF